This T cell receptor (beta chain) was documented in a study of shared clonotypes between healthy human individuals (dated by TCRdb to 2018 to 2021). General notes on the study: The cohort comprised a couple of women and a few men aged 18 to 49 years. Per donor, three plates each were used for CD4 naive and CD4 memory, two for CD8 naive, and one for CD8 memory. Blood TCR repertoires of about 5 healthy adults were deeply sequenced to estimate repertoire size and the extent of clonotype sharing between individuals. To increase sequencing depth and limit assay-specific biases, TCR repertoire library preparation and sequencing were carried out by different laboratories using diverse techniques. Between about 0.85 and 8.9 billion PBMCs per donor were obtained by leukapheresis.

The germline V gene specifies MDHEN as CDR1 and SYDVKM as CDR2. The germline ends are 20 bases apart after V is trimmed by 7 bases and J by 5 bases. The CDR3 goes from the cysteine to the phenylalanine over 15 residues. Left in the record is the CDR3 DNA by itself, 45 bases read in frame from the first base. Worth noting for this clone: Its antigen is still unknown. No base quality information exists; no much larger clone differs at one position.

Using the deep immunoSEQ assay, TCR CDR3 regions were amplified from genomic DNA by multiplex PCR. Extracted genomic DNA from each cell subset was distributed evenly across all wells of several immunoSEQ 96-well plates, and each plate was treated as a replicate. For sorted subsets, each replicate PCR was loaded with 200 ng genomic DNA, equivalent to 25,000 to 35,000 T cell genomes. Purified libraries were quantified with a Qubit 3.0 fluorometer, sized on a Bioanalyzer 2100, and re-quantified with the KAPA Library Quantification kit. A separate single-read 150-cycle Illumina NextSeq 550 flow cell was used to sequence each immunoSEQ 96-well plate. In the original analysis: The immunoSEQ output contained only junctional sequences without quality scores, so filtering could not match that applied to full-length reads. Sequences were annotated with PyIR, a Python wrapper for IgBLAST v1.9, using IMGT germline references to assign V/J genes and CDR3. Reads were filtered out if the reads had weak V/J assignments (E-value above 1e-6), no CDR3, stop codons, out-of-frame junctions, or ambiguous translated residues. V3J clonotypes were defined as sequences sharing an identical inferred V gene, J gene, and CDR3 amino acid sequence. The percentage overlap between two repertoires was calculated by dividing the number of shared unique clonotypes by the size of the smaller repertoire. Richness of each repertoire was evaluated using RTK rarefaction, the Chao1 estimator, and Recon v2.1 estimates of unobserved clonotypes. Generation probabilities were computed with OLGA for all TCRbeta clonotypes obtained by the gDNA method from a few donors. TCRdb carries this immuneACCESS record with in-frame sequences only. Its versions omit some clonotypes, under half of them owing to an unresolved V gene in the studies checked, with the rest unexplained. The D gene and trimming were derived from the DNA, and the V and J assignments and clone size from that table. The table for this sample lists about 590,000 clones; 95% of them were counted only once. The top ten constitute around 0.11% of the sample.

CD8 naive samples were CD45RO-negative cells positively selected for CCR7, giving a CD45RA+CCR7+ population that excluded TemRA cells. Donors were healthy HIV-negative adults with no recently reported acute infections or vaccinations. All donors were Caucasian adults living in Nashville, Tennessee, USA. After blood collection by leukapheresis, PBMCs were isolated using Ficoll-Histopaque density gradient centrifugation and then cryopreserved in the vapor phase of liquid nitrogen. Analytical flow cytometry was used to check the purity and quantity of each magnetically sorted T cell population. From each sorted fraction, genomic DNA was isolated and quantified by UV absorbance on a Nanodrop 2000c. Results and caveats for the whole study, not just this receptor: Because the study included a small number of donors, the genetic and exposure-history diversity represented was limited. Rarefaction of sorted-subset datasets indicated incomplete sequencing despite the large sequencing depth. Based on pairwise subsampling, the degree of clonotype sharing among donors was expected to be affected by sequencing depth. Larger estimated clonotype richness was generally found for naive subsets than for memory subsets. Only blood was sampled, and tissue TCR repertoires likely differ from those in blood. Compared with non-shared clonotypes, the clonotypes found in all four sorted-subset donors had higher generation probabilities. When four donors were compared, the shared fraction of clonotypes was 5% to 6.5% for naive CD4, about 4% for naive CD8, 2.3% for memory CD4, and 0.35% to 0.4% for memory CD8.

This receptor was taken from a woman in her 30s in good health. Material for sequencing was naive CD8+ T cells sorted from blood. The cell subset or site label, as the study defines it: CD45RA+CCR7+. Recombination linked TRBV28 to TRBJ2-5; the D gene is possibly TRBD1, with 5 bases matching. The DNA sequence reads TGTGCCAGCACTTTGACCGACACAGGCTGGGAGACCCAGTACTTC. The translation is CASTLTDTGWETQYF.